Sequencing of this TCR beta chain was carried out in a study of T cells in localized non-small cell lung cancer. Regarding the study as a whole: Only one tumor region was sequenced, so heterogeneity remains possible. Uninvolved adjacent lung had more T cell clonality than any other tissue, topping tumor.

This CDR3 is built from 14 residues. Per the germline V gene, CDR1 is MGHDK and CDR2 is SYGVNS. The V gene lost 10 bases and the J gene lost 2 bases, with 18 bases spanning the gap. Concerning this clone: The antigen remains undetermined.

Method: immunoSEQ multiplex PCR; TCRdb's copy keeps in-frame clones and lacks some. The sample shows roughly 72,000 clones, 70% to 90% of them seen only once. The chain links TRBV25-1 to TRBJ2-7; D may be TRBD1 or TRBD2 (5 bases each). Here the sequenced sample was peripheral blood, taken before any cancer treatment. The sequence derives from a male donor aged 60 or older with stage III squamous cell lung carcinoma. The CDR3 loop is CATSSGTDPYEQYF. The CDR3 DNA follows: TGTGCCACCTCGTCCGGGACGGACCCCTACGAGCAGTACTTC.